What follows are 18 T cell receptor beta chains derived from one specimen sequenced in a study of somatic mutations in cytotoxic T cells in rheumatoid arthritis. Assay used: immunoSEQ multiplex PCR; TCRdb lists only in-frame clones, some missing. The sample has 10,000 to 15,000 clones, about four fifths seen once. The sample taken for sequencing was CD8+ T cells sorted from blood. The receptors were sampled from an adult with rheumatoid arthritis.

The V gene is TRBV7-9, the J gene TRBJ1-2; D is ambiguous. Trimming stripped 5 bases from V and 6 bases from J, with 16 bases between. The CDR3 totals 14 residues. Germline CDR1 reads SEHNR; CDR2 reads FQNEAQ (reference sequence). The CDR3 loop reads CASSDLTFGHGYTF. CDR3 coding DNA: TGTGCCAGCAGCGATCTTACGTTCGGGCATGGCTACACCTTC.

The sample holds one count of this clone. This chain connects TRBV4-2 to TRBJ2-3, with 9 nucleotides matching TRBD2. This CDR3 comprises 16 residues. The germline gives CDR1 LGHNA, CDR2 YNFKEQ. J gave up 5 bases and V 3 bases, and 9 bases lay outside the gene matches. CDR3 DNA sequence: TGTGCCAGCAGCCAGCCGGGGGGTAGCGGGAGAGATACGCAGTATTTT. Its translation: CASSQPGGSGRDTQYF.

This clone has just a few counts. The rearrangement uses TRBV15 and TRBJ1-5; D possibly corresponds to TRBD1 (6 bases). In germline, CDR1 is LNHNV, CDR2 YYDKDF (reference sequence). The CDR3 extends over 16 amino acids. Trimming left V 2 bases short and J 0 bases short, with 11 bases between. The CDR3 bases are TGTGCCACCAGCAGATTAGAAGGGGGTAGCAATCAGCCCCAGCATTTT. As protein: CATSRLEGGSNQPQHF.

This rearrangement joins TRBV4-2 to TRBJ1-1; possible D gene TRBD1, 5 bases. The CDR3 is 16 residues long. CDR1 and CDR2 from the germline V gene are LGHNA and YNFKEQ. With 4 bases removed from V and 0 bases from J, the gap between germline ends came to 15 bases. CDR3 DNA sequence: TGTGCCAGCAGCCCAAATCCGGGGGTAATGAACACTGAAGCTTTCTTT. This sequence encodes CASSPNPGVMNTEAFF.

The chain joins TRBV27 to TRBJ1-6; the D gene is possibly TRBD1 (6 bases). Trimming stripped 0 bases from V and 10 bases from J, with 10 bases between. The CDR3 is 14 residues long. Germline CDR1 is MNHEY and CDR2 is SMNVEV (reference sequence). The CDR3 coding sequence is TGTGCCAGCAGTTTATCTACAGGGTGGTCACCCCTCCACTTT. Encoded protein: CASSLSTGWSPLHF.

The chain is built from TRBV13 and TRBJ1-1, with D uncertain. Trimming took 5 bases from V and 4 from J, leaving 8 bases between them. The germline CDR1 and CDR2 sequences are PRHDT and FYEKMQ (reference sequence). CDR3 length: 12 residues. The CDR3 sequence is CASSIELTEAFF. CDR3 coding DNA: TGTGCCAGCAGCATTGAACTCACTGAAGCTTTCTTT.

This chain connects TRBV13 to TRBJ2-3; D remains unclear. Trimming removed 5 bases at V and 2 bases at J, with 14 bases between. There are 15 residues in the CDR3. Germline values: CDR1 PRHDT, CDR2 FYEKMQ (reference sequence). The CDR3 sequence: CASSILRGDTDTQYF. The CDR3 DNA reads TGTGCCAGCAGCATTTTGAGAGGAGACACAGATACGCAGTATTTT.

This chain connects TRBV7-9 to TRBJ2-3; D is tentatively TRBD1 or TRBD2 (6 bases each). Germline assignment: CDR1 SEHNR and CDR2 FQNEAQ (reference sequence). The CDR3 runs to 15 residues. V was pared by 5 bases and J by 3 bases, with 15 bases between. The CDR3 nucleotides read TGTGCCAGCAGCCGCCGGCAGGGGAGGACAGATACGCAGTATTTT. Encoded protein: CASSRRQGRTDTQYF. The variable domain in full, completed from reference TRBV7-9 and TRBJ2-3, reads DTGVSQNPRHKITKRGQNVTFRCDPISEHNRLYWYRQTLGQGPEFLTYFQNEAQLEKSRLLSDRFSAERPKGSFSTLEIQRTEQGDSAMYLCASSRRQGRTDTQYFGPGTRLTVL.

The V call is TRBV27, the J call TRBJ1-5, with 8 bases fitting TRBD1. V dropped 6 bases and J dropped 1; count of bases not matched to a gene: 5. This CDR3 is built from 15 residues. Germline CDR1 and CDR2: MNHEY and SMNVEV (reference sequence). The CDR3 spells CASSPGGGSNQPQHF. In nucleotides, the CDR3 is TGTGCCAGCAGCCCAGGGGGCGGGAGCAATCAGCCCCAGCATTTT.

The chain is built from TRBV11-3 and TRBJ2-1, with 13 nucleotides matching TRBD2. The CDR3 runs to 17 residues. Unmatched junction bases numbered 7, after V lost 1 base and J lost 7 bases. In germline, CDR1 is SGHNT, CDR2 YENEEA. CDR3 loop: CASSLASGLAGTNEQFF. DNA for the CDR3: TGTGCCAGCAGCTTAGCATCGGGACTAGCGGGGACGAATGAGCAGTTCTTC.

The chain recombines TRBV9 with TRBJ1-3; D not resolved. Germline assignment: CDR1 SGDLS and CDR2 YYNGEE. This CDR3 has 18 amino acids. Trimming took 3 bases from V and 7 from J, leaving 26 bases between them. The CDR3, as DNA: TGTGCCAGCAGCGCCCAACCCGGGCTCGTCGAAGGTATTAACACCATATATTTT. The encoded protein is CASSAQPGLVEGINTIYF.

This chain joins TRBV11-2 and TRBJ2-7; TRBD1 aligns across 9 bases. From germline, CDR1 is SGHAT and CDR2 FQNNGV. The V and J ends lost 8 bases and 3 bases, in that order; junction bases with no gene match: 8. This CDR3 has 14 residues. CDR3 bases: TGTGCCAGCGGCTCGGAGACAGGGGGCTACGAGCAGTACTTC. This sequence encodes CASGSETGGYEQYF. The full variable domain, rest sourced from reference TRBV11-2 and TRBJ2-7, is EAGVAQSPRYKIIEKRQSVAFWCNPISGHATLYWYQQILGQGPKLLIQFQNNGVVDDSQLPKDRFSAERLKGVDSTLKIQPAKLEDSAVYLCASGSETGGYEQYFGPGTRLTVT.

This clone appeared once. V and J are TRBV27 and TRBJ2-3; D might be TRBD2 (6 bases). Germline CDR1 reads MNHEY; CDR2 reads SMNVEV (reference sequence). V dropped 3 bases and J dropped 2 bases, with 21 bases sitting between them. The CDR3 has 18 residues. The CDR3 spells CASSFIGVVGGLTDTQYF. Written as DNA, the CDR3 is TGTGCCAGCAGTTTTATTGGTGTCGTGGGAGGCCTCACAGATACGCAGTATTTT.

The sample holds one count of this clone. J is TRBJ2-5 and V is TRBV9; 10 nucleotides align to TRBD1. The CDR3 has 17 residues. Germline V lookup: CDR1 SGDLS, CDR2 YYNGEE. J lost 0 bases, V lost 4 bases, and 9 bases had no gene match. CDR3 DNA sequence: TGTGCCAGCAGCTTAAGCGGGACAGGGGAGTACCAAGAGACCCAGTACTTC. Translating it yields CASSLSGTGEYQETQYF. The full variable domain, in which reference TRBV9 and TRBJ2-5 provide the parts outside the CDR3, is DSGVTQTPKHLITATGQRVTLRCSPRSGDLSVYWYQQSLDQGLQFLIQYYNGEERAKGNILERFSAQQFPDLHSELNLSSLELGDSALYFCASSLSGTGEYQETQYFGPGTRLLVL.

The rearrangement uses TRBV4-1 and TRBJ1-5; unclear D gene. CDR1 is MGHRA, CDR2 YSYEKL, per germline. The CDR3 runs to 16 residues. V was trimmed by 1 base and J by 0 bases, leaving 10 bases between them. CDR3 in DNA: TGCGCCAGCAGCCAAGCTTACGGTCTTAGCAATCAGCCCCAGCATTTT. Translating it yields CASSQAYGLSNQPQHF.

The chain combines TRBV4-1 with TRBJ2-1; maybe TRBD2 (6 bases). The V and J ends lost 3 bases and 4 bases respectively, with 22 bases between them. CDR1 and CDR2 from the germline V gene are MGHRA and YSYEKL. The CDR3 loop spans 18 amino acids. The CDR3 DNA is TGCGCCAGCAGCCAGCCTTCTAGGAGGGTTAAGGGGTACAATGAGCAGTTCTTC. It yields the protein CASSQPSRRVKGYNEQFF.

In its sample, this clone ranks as large. The DNA for the CDR3 is TGTGCCTGGAGTGACGACAGGGTCCTCTATGGCTACACCTTC. It encodes CAWSDDRVLYGYTF. The chain links TRBV30 to TRBJ1-2, with 7 bases aligning to TRBD1. Per the germline V gene, CDR1 is GTSNPN and CDR2 is SVGIG (reference sequence). This CDR3 region has 14 residues. The V segment lost 1 base and the J segment 4 bases; nucleotides outside the gene matches: 6.

The gene calls are TRBV5-1 and TRBJ2-1; 7 nucleotides align to TRBD1. Germline V CDR1 and CDR2: SGHRS, YFSETQ. The CDR3 has 14 amino acids. The V segment lost 4 bases and the J segment 3 bases; nucleotides outside the gene matches: 4. Here the CDR3 DNA reads TGCGCCAGCAGCCTCGGGACAGACTACAATGAGCAGTTCTTC. Protein sequence: CASSLGTDYNEQFF.